A selection of T cell receptor beta chains follows, all from one sample in a study of response to subunit inactivated influenza vaccine. TCRdb analysed the RT-PCR reads with MiXCR anew, one entry per CDR3 protein. Among about 540,000 distinct CDR3 sequences, approximately 15% were seen once, and the ten largest hold 11%. The starting material was PBMCs from blood, obtained less than 13 days after vaccination. The source is a man aged 45 to 65 who received an inactivated influenza vaccine. The CDR3 runs from the conserved cysteine through the conserved F or W. The D gene is left open where the match is weak. Clone size is stated in some rows and not others, as once, few, many or a class when expanded.

J gene: TRBJ1-1; V gene: TRBV10-2; clone size: NA; D gene: NA; CDR3 DNA: TGCGCCAGCCGATGGACAGAGACGAACACTGAAGCTTTCTTT; CDR3 protein: CASRWTETNTEAFF
J gene: TRBJ2-7; V gene: TRBV4-3; clone size: many; D gene: NA; CDR3 DNA: TGCGCCAGCAGCCAAGATCGGCTCTCCTACGAGCAGTACTTC; CDR3 protein: CASSQDRLSYEQYF
J gene: TRBJ1-1; V gene: TRBV25-1; clone size: few; D gene: TRBD1; CDR3 DNA: TGTGCCAGCAGACAGGGGGCGCGGACTGAAGCTTTCTTT; CDR3 protein: CASRQGARTEAFF
J gene: TRBJ2-7; V gene: TRBV19; clone size: NA; D gene: NA; CDR3 DNA: TGTGCCAGTAGTATCCTGGCCTCGGGGGACGAGCAGTACTTC; CDR3 protein: CASSILASGDEQYF
J gene: TRBJ2-1; V gene: TRBV28; clone size: many; D gene: NA; CDR3 DNA: TGTGCCAGCACCGACACTAGCCACCCTGAGCAGTTCTTC; CDR3 protein: CASTDTSHPEQFF
J gene: TRBJ2-7; V gene: TRBV4-1; clone size: few; D gene: TRBD1; CDR3 DNA: TGCGCCAGCAGCCCGGGGACAGGGTATCCCTACGAGCAGTACTTC; CDR3 protein: CASSPGTGYPYEQYF
J gene: TRBJ2-1; V gene: TRBV3-1; clone size: many; D gene: TRBD2; CDR3 DNA: TGTGCCAGCAGCCATAGTAGCGGGACCAATGAGCAGTTCTTC; CDR3 protein: CASSHSSGTNEQFF
J gene: TRBJ2-7; V gene: TRBV5-1; clone size: NA; D gene: NA; CDR3 DNA: TGCGCCAGCAGCGTGGGGGCCGGGACCTTCTACGAGCAGTACTTC; CDR3 protein: CASSVGAGTFYEQYF
J gene: TRBJ2-7; V gene: TRBV20-1; clone size: NA; D gene: TRBD2; CDR3 DNA: TGCAGTGCTAGTGGAGGACTAGCGGGAACCTACGAGCAGTACTTC; CDR3 protein: CSASGGLAGTYEQYF
J gene: TRBJ2-7; V gene: TRBV11-2; clone size: NA; D gene: TRBD1; CDR3 DNA: TGTGCCAGCAGCGTAAGAGGGGGACAGGGCTACGAGCAGTACTTC; CDR3 protein: CASSVRGGQGYEQYF
J gene: TRBJ2-7; V gene: TRBV2; clone size: few; D gene: NA; CDR3 DNA: TGTGCCAGCAGTGTCTTAGAGCAGTACTTC; CDR3 protein: CASSVLEQYF
J gene: TRBJ2-2; V gene: TRBV24-1; clone size: NA; D gene: TRBD2; CDR3 DNA: TGTGCCTCGGCCTCCTCACTAGCGGGGCACACCGGGGAGCTGTTTTTT; CDR3 protein: CASASSLAGHTGELFF
J gene: TRBJ1-1; V gene: TRBV7-9; clone size: few; D gene: TRBD1; CDR3 DNA: TGTGCCAGCAGCTCACCCCGGACAGGGAACACTGAAGCTTTCTTT; CDR3 protein: CASSSPRTGNTEAFF
J gene: TRBJ1-5; V gene: TRBV20-1; clone size: NA; D gene: NA; CDR3 DNA: TGCAGTGCTAGGACTTCCAATCAGCCCCAGCATTTT; CDR3 protein: CSARTSNQPQHF
J gene: TRBJ2-5; V gene: TRBV20-1; clone size: NA; D gene: NA; CDR3 DNA: TGCAGTGCTACTATGGCGGGGCAGCAAGAGACCCAGTACTTC; CDR3 protein: CSATMAGQQETQYF
J gene: TRBJ1-1; V gene: TRBV4-2; clone size: NA; D gene: NA; CDR3 DNA: TGTGCCAGCAGCCAAGAATTGAGGGGTTACACTGAAGCTTTCTTT; CDR3 protein: CASSQELRGYTEAFF
J gene: TRBJ2-5; V gene: TRBV6-2/TRBV6-3; clone size: many; D gene: NA; CDR3 DNA: TGTGCCAGCAGTTACCGGGAGACCCAGTACTTC; CDR3 protein: CASSYRETQYF
J gene: TRBJ2-7; V gene: TRBV25-1; clone size: NA; D gene: NA; CDR3 DNA: TGTGCCAGCAGTGAGAATAGGGGGTTAGTCTACGAGCAGTACTTC; CDR3 protein: CASSENRGLVYEQYF
J gene: TRBJ1-6; V gene: TRBV20-1; clone size: NA; D gene: NA; CDR3 DNA: TGCAGTGCTAGAGACACCCAGAGGAGCTCCTATAATTCACCCCTCCACTTT; CDR3 protein: CSARDTQRSSYNSPLHF
J gene: TRBJ2-3; V gene: TRBV7-9; clone size: NA; D gene: NA; CDR3 DNA: TGTGCCAGCAGCCCCGCCAGGGTCGCAGTTTTCACAGATACGCAGTATTTT; CDR3 protein: CASSPARVAVFTDTQYF
J gene: TRBJ2-3; V gene: TRBV5-1; clone size: many; D gene: NA; CDR3 DNA: TGCGCCAGCAGCTTGTCACCGATGGCCCCTCAGGGTACGCAGTATTTT; CDR3 protein: CASSLSPMAPQGTQYF
J gene: TRBJ1-6; V gene: TRBV10-3; clone size: few; D gene: NA; CDR3 DNA: TGTGCCATCAGTGACCTGCAGGGAGGATCACCCCTCCACTTT; CDR3 protein: CAISDLQGGSPLHF
J gene: TRBJ2-7; V gene: TRBV4-1; clone size: NA; D gene: NA; CDR3 DNA: TGCGCCAGCAGCCAAGATTTTTACATCGAACAGGTCTACGAGCAGTACTTC; CDR3 protein: CASSQDFYIEQVYEQYF
J gene: TRBJ2-1; V gene: TRBV24-1; clone size: NA; D gene: NA; CDR3 DNA: TGTGCCACCAGTGCCATAGGGGTAACGCGGGACCCCTTCAATGAGCAGTTCTTC; CDR3 protein: CATSAIGVTRDPFNEQFF
J gene: TRBJ2-1; V gene: TRBV2; clone size: NA; D gene: TRBD2; CDR3 DNA: TGTGCCAGCACCCCGACTAGCGGAGAGCAGTTCTTC; CDR3 protein: CASTPTSGEQFF
J gene: TRBJ2-1; V gene: TRBV20-1; clone size: few; D gene: NA; CDR3 DNA: TGCAGTGCTAGATCCAGCCACTACAATGAGCAGTTCTTC; CDR3 protein: CSARSSHYNEQFF
J gene: TRBJ2-1; V gene: TRBV3-1; clone size: few; D gene: TRBD2; CDR3 DNA: TGTGCCAGCAGCCAACTAGCGGGAGGGCCATACAATGAGCAGTTCTTC; CDR3 protein: CASSQLAGGPYNEQFF
J gene: TRBJ2-3; V gene: TRBV24-1; clone size: NA; D gene: NA; CDR3 DNA: TGTGCCACCAGTGTCGGAGCCACAGATACGCAGTATTTT; CDR3 protein: CATSVGATDTQYF
J gene: TRBJ2-1; V gene: TRBV6-1; clone size: NA; D gene: TRBD2; CDR3 DNA: TGTGCCAGCAGAGTAGCGGGAGGGTCCTCCTACAATGAGCAGTTCTTC; CDR3 protein: CASRVAGGSSYNEQFF
J gene: TRBJ2-7; V gene: TRBV6-2/TRBV6-3; clone size: few; D gene: TRBD1; CDR3 DNA: TGTGCCAGCAGTTACACTTCGACCGGGACAGGGACAGACTACGAGCAGTACTTC; CDR3 protein: CASSYTSTGTGTDYEQYF
J gene: TRBJ1-3; V gene: TRBV5-1; clone size: NA; D gene: NA; CDR3 DNA: TGCGCCAGCAGGCCCGCGCCGGACTTGGGAAACACCATATATTTT; CDR3 protein: CASRPAPDLGNTIYF
J gene: TRBJ2-7; V gene: TRBV6-1; clone size: few; D gene: TRBD2; CDR3 DNA: TGTGCCAGCACTAGCGGGAGGGCGCCTCGCGAGCAGTACTTC; CDR3 protein: CASTSGRAPREQYF
J gene: TRBJ2-3; V gene: TRBV28; clone size: few; D gene: NA; CDR3 DNA: TGTGCCAGCAGACCTCTTCCCCTCCCCACAGATACGCAGTATTTT; CDR3 protein: CASRPLPLPTDTQYF
J gene: TRBJ2-5; V gene: TRBV18; clone size: few; D gene: TRBD2; CDR3 DNA: TGTGCCAGCTCTAAGCCAACCCCAGCGGGAGTCGAAGAGACCCAGTACTTC; CDR3 protein: CASSKPTPAGVEETQYF
J gene: TRBJ2-3; V gene: TRBV5-1; clone size: many; D gene: NA; CDR3 DNA: TGTGCCAGCAGTTTCGGCGGGAGCACAGATACGCAGTATTTT; CDR3 protein: CASSFGGSTDTQYF
J gene: TRBJ2-2; V gene: TRBV29-1; clone size: many; D gene: TRBD2; CDR3 DNA: TGCAGCGTTGAATCTAAATTGGCGGGAGGGGTAACCGGGGAGCTGTTTTTT; CDR3 protein: CSVESKLAGGVTGELFF
J gene: TRBJ2-1; V gene: TRBV15; clone size: few; D gene: NA; CDR3 DNA: TGTGCCACCAGCAGAGATTCAGGGTCCTACAATGAGCAGTTCTTC; CDR3 protein: CATSRDSGSYNEQFF
J gene: TRBJ2-5; V gene: TRBV29-1; clone size: many; D gene: TRBD2; CDR3 DNA: TGCAGCGTTGGACTAGCGGGAGGGCCATGGGAAGAGACCCAGTACTTC; CDR3 protein: CSVGLAGGPWEETQYF
J gene: TRBJ2-1; V gene: TRBV6-2/TRBV6-3; clone size: NA; D gene: NA; CDR3 DNA: TGTGCCAGCAGTACGACTGTATACAATGAGCAGTTCTTC; CDR3 protein: CASSTTVYNEQFF
J gene: TRBJ1-5; V gene: TRBV7-8; clone size: NA; D gene: NA; CDR3 DNA: TGTGCCAGCAGCTTGGGGCGGGACCCAAATCAGCCCCAGCATTTT; CDR3 protein: CASSLGRDPNQPQHF
J gene: TRBJ1-6; V gene: TRBV7-2; clone size: few; D gene: NA; CDR3 DNA: TGTGCCAGCAGCTTAGGTTCGTCAGCCAATTCACCCCTCCACTTT; CDR3 protein: CASSLGSSANSPLHF
J gene: TRBJ2-5; V gene: TRBV2; clone size: NA; D gene: NA; CDR3 DNA: TGTGCCAGCAGTGAAGGGGGCCTCCAAGAGACCCAGTACTTC; CDR3 protein: CASSEGGLQETQYF